The 2 T cell receptor beta chains reported below all come from one sample, sequenced in a study of OX40 agonist ivuxolimab in advanced cancers. Repertoires were generated with immunoSEQ multiplex PCR, while TCRdb's copy carries only in-frame clones and drops some. The table records tens of thousands of clones, 80% to 90% of them present only once. Material: CD4+ or CD8+ T cells sorted from blood, obtained in a trial of the OX40 agonist ivuxolimab. These receptors came from an adult with an advanced solid tumor such as melanoma, head and neck, liver or kidney cancer.

This chain uses TRBV5-1 with TRBJ1-1; the D is unclear. CDR1 is SGHRS, CDR2 YFSETQ, per germline. V lost 0 bases and J 0 bases, leaving 6 bases between the germline ends. This CDR3 region has 14 residues. The CDR3 coding sequence is TGCGCCAGCAGCTTGGTAGGGATGAACACTGAAGCTTTCTTT. Amino acids: CASSLVGMNTEAFF. Full variable domain (remainder filled in from reference TRBV5-1 and TRBJ1-1): KAGVTQTPRYLIKTRGQQVTLSCSPISGHRSVSWYQQTPGQGLQFLFEYFSETQRNKGNFPGRFSGRQFSNSRSEMNVSTLELGDSALYLCASSLVGMNTEAFFGQGTRLTVV.

V is TRBV10-2 and J is TRBJ2-1; D possibly corresponds to TRBD1 (5 bases). Germline CDR1 reads WSHSY; CDR2 reads SAAADI. The CDR3 runs to 15 residues. V lost 6 bases and J 2 bases, leaving 14 bases between the germline ends. The CDR3 bases are TGCGCCAGCAGAGAGACAAGGGGCGCCTACAATGAGCAGTTCTTC. Encoded protein: CASRETRGAYNEQFF.